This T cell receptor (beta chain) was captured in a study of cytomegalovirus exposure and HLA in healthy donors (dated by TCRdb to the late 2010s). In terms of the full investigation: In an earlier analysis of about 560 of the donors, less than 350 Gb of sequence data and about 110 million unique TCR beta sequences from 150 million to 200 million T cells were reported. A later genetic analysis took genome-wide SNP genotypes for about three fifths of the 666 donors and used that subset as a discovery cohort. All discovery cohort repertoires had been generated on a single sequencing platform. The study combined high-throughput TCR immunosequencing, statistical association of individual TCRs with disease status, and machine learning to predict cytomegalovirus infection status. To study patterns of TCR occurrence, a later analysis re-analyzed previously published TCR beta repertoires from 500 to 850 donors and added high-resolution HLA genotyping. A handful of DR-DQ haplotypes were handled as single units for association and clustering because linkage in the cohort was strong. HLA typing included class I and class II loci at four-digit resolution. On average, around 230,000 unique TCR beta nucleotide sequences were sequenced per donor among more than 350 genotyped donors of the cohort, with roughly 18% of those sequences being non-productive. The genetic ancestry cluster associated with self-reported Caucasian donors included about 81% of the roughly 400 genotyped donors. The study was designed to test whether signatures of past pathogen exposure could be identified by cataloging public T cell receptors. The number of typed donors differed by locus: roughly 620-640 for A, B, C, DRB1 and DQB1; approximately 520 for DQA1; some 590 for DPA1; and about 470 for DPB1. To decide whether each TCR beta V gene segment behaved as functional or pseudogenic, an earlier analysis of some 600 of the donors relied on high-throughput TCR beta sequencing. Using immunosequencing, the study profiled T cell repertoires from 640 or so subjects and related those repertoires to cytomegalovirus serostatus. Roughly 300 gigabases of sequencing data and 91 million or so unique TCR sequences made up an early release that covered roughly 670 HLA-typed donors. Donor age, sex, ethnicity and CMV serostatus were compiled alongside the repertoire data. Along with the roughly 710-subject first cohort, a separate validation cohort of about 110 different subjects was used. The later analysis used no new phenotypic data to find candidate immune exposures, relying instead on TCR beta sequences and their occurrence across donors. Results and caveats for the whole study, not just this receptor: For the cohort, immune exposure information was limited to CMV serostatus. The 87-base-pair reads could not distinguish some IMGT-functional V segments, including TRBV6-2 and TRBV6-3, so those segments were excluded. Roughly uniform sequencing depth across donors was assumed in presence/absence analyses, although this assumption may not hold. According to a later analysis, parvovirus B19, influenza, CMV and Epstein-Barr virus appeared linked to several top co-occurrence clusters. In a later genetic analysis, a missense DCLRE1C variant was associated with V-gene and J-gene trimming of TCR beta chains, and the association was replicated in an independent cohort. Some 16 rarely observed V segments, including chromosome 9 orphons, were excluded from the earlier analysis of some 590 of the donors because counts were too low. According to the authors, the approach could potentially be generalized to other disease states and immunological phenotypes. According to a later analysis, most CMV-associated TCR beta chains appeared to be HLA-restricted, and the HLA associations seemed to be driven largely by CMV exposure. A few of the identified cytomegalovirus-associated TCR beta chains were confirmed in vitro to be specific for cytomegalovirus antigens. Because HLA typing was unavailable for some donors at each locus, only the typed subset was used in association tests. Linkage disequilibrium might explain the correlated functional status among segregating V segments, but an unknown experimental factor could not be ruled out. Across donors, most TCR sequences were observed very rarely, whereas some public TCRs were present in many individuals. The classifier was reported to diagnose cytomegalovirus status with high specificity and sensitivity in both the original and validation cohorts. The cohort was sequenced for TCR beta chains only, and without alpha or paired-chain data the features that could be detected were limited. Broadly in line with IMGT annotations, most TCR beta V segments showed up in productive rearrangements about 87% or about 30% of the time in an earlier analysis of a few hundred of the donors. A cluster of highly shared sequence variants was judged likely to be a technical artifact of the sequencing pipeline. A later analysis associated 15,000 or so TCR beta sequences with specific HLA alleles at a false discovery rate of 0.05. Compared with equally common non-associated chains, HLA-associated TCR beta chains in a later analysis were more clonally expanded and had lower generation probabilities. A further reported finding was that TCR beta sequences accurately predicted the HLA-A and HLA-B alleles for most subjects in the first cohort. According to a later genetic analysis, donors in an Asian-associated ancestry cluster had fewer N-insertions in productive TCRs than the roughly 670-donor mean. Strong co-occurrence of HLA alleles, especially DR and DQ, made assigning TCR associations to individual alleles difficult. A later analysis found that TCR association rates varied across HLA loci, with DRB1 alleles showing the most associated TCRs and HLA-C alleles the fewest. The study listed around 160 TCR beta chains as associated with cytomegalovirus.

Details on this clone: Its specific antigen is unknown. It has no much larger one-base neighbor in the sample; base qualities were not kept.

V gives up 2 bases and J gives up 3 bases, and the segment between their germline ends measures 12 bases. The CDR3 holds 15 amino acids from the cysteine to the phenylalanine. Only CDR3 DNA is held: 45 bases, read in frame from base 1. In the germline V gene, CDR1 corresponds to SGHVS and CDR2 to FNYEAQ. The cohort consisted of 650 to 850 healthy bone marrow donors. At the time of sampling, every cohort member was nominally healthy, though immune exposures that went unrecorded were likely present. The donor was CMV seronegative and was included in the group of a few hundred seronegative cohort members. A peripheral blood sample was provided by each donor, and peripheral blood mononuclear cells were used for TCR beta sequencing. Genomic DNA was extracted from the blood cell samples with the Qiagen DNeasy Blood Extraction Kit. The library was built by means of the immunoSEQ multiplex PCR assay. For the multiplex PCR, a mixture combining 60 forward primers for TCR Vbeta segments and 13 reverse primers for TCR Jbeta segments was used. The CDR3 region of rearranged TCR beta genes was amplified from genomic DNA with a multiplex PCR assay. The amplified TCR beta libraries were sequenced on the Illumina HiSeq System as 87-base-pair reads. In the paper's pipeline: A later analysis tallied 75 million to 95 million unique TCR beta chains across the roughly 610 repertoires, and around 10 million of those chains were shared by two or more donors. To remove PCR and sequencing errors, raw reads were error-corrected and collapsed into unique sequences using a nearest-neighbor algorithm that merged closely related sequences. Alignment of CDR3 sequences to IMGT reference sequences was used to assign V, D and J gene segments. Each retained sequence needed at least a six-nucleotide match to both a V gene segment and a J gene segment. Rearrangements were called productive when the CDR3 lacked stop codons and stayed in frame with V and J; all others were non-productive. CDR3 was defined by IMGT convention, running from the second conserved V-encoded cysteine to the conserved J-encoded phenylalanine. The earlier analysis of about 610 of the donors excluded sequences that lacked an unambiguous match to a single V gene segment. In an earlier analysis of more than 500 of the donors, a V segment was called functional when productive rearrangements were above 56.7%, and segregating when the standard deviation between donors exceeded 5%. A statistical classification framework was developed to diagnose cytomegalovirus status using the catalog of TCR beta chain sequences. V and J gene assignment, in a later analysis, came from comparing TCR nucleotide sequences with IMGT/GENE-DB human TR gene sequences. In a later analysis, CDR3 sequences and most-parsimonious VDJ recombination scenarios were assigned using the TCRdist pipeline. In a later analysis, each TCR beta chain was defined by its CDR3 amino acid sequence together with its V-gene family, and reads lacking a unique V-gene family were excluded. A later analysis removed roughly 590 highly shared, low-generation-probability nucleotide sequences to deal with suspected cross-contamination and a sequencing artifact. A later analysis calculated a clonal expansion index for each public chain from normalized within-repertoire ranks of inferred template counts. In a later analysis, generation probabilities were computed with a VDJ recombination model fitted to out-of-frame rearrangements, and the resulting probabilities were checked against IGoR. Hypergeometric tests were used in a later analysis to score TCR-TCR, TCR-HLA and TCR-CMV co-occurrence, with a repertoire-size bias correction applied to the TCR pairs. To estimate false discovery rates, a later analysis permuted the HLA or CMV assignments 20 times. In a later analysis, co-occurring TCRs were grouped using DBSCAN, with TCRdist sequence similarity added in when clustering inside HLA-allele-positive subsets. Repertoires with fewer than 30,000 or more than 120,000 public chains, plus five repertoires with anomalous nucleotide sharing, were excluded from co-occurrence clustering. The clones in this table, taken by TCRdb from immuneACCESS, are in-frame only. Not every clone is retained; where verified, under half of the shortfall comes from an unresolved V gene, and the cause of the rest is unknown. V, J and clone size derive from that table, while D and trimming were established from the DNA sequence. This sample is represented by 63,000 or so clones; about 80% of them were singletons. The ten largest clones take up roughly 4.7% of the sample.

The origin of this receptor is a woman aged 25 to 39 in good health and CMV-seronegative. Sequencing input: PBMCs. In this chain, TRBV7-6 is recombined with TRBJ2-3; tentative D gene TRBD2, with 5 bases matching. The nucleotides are TGTGCCAGCAGCTTAAGCGGACTCACTACAGATACGCAGTATTTT. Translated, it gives CASSLSGLTTDTQYF.